The subject of this entry is one T cell receptor beta chain. Method: immunoSEQ multiplex PCR; TCRdb's copy keeps in-frame clones and lacks some. The data contain 650,000 to 950,000 clones, approximately 85% of them singletons. These data originate in a study of shared T cell receptors in the human thymus. Germline CDR1 is MNHNS and CDR2 is SASEGT. The CDR3 is 14 amino acids. Trimming took off 3 bases at V and 4 bases at J, with 10 bases between the two ends. Separately, the same data were catalogued under a study of human thymus T cells. That paper notes: The donor group consisted of healthy Finnish infants who were having corrective surgery for congenital heart defects. In corrective heart surgery, resections were taken, and these provided the thymus tissue. Among thymic and blood repertoires, usage of V and J genes appeared biased. A high degree of thymic repertoire overlap among unrelated individuals was reported in related research.

This chain connects TRBV6-1 to TRBJ1-5, with D unresolved. Material: thymocytes. The sequence was obtained from a girl in the first two years of life with a congenital heart defect. CDR3 residues: CASSDSGGNQPQHF. The CDR3 DNA is TGTGCCAGCAGTGACTCAGGAGGAAATCAGCCCCAGCATTTT.